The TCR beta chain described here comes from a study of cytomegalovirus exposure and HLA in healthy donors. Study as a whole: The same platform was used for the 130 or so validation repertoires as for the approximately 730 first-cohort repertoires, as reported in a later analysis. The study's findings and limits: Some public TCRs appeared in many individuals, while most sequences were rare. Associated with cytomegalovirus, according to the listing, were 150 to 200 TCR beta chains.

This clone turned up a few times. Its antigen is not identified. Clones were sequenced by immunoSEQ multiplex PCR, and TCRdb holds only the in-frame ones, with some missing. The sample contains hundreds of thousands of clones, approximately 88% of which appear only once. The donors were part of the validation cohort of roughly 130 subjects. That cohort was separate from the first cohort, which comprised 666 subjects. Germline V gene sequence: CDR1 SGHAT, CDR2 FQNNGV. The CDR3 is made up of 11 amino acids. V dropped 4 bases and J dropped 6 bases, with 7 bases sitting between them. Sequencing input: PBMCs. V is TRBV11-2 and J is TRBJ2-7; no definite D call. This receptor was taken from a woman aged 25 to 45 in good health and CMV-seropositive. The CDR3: CASSSPSEQYF. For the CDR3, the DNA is TGTGCCAGCAGCTCCCCCTCCGAGCAGTACTTC.